A single T cell receptor (beta chain) is shown here with its context. Its antigen is undetermined. From germline, CDR1 is SGHNT and CDR2 YENEEA. This CDR3 region has 18 residues. V shed 5 bases and J shed 2 bases, with 23 bases lying between them. This sample is part of a study of cytomegalovirus exposure and HLA in healthy donors. Study in general: Earlier sequencing of about 179 million T cells yielded 100 million to 140 million unique TCR beta sequences. Notes on the study in general: Productive status was seen about 87% or about 30% of the time for most TCR beta V segments in an earlier analysis. Analysis was carried out at a later point, and it linked a missense DCLRE1C variant to TCR beta V- and J-gene trimming.

PCR amplification relied on 60 Vbeta primers (plus 13 Jbeta primers). Profiling relied on immunoSEQ multiplex PCR, and the TCRdb table lists in-frame clones only, not all of them. Here the sample spans 130,000 to 150,000 clones, 55% to 80% being singletons. This rearrangement joins TRBV11-3 to TRBJ2-3; D may be TRBD1 (5 bases). Sequencing was performed on PBMCs. The sequence came from a human donor in good health. The CDR3 sequence is CASSPLPGHLKNTDTQYF. DNA of the CDR3: TGTGCCAGCAGCCCACTCCCTGGACACCTAAAAAACACAGATACGCAGTATTTT. The variable domain in full, with the rest retrieved from reference TRBV11-3 and TRBJ2-3, is EAGVVQSPRYKIIEKKQPVAFWCNPISGHNTLYWYLQNLGQGPELLIRYENEEAVDDSQLPKDRFSAERLKGVDSTLKIQPAELGDSAVYLCASSPLPGHLKNTDTQYFGPGTRLTVL.